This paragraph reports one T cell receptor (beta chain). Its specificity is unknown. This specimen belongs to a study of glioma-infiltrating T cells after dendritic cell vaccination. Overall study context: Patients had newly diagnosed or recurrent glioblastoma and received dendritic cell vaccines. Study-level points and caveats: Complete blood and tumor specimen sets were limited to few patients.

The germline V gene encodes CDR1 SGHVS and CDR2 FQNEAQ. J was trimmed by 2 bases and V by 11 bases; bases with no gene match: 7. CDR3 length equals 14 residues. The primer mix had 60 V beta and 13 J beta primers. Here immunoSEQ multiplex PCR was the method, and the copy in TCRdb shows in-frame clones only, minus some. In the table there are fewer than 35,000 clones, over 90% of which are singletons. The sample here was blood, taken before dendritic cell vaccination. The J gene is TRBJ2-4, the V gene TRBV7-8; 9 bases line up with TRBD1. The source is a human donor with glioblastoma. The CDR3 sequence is CAVGQGITKNIQYF. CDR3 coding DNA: TGTGCCGTAGGACAGGGGATTACCAAAAACATTCAGTACTTC.